Below, one TCR beta chain is given with its context. The data stem from a study of blood T cell repertoires in COVID-19. Clones were sequenced by immunoSEQ multiplex PCR, and TCRdb holds only the in-frame ones, with some missing. This sample has about 110,000 clones, with roughly 81% found just once. The length of the CDR3 is 16 residues. Trimming removed 6 bases from V and 7 bases from J; junction bases left unmatched: 10. CDR1 is ENHRY, CDR2 SYGVKD, per germline. The receptor was derived from a man aged 35 to 55 with acute or convalescent COVID-19. Specimen: peripheral blood. The J gene is TRBJ1-6, the V gene TRBV10-3; 9 bases are shared with TRBD1. The CDR3 DNA reads TGTGCCATCAGCGACGAACCTGGACAGGGGAATTCACCCCTCCACTTT. It translates to CAISDEPGQGNSPLHF.